A selection of T cell receptor beta chains follows, all from one sample in a study of control samples from healthy donors and cancer patients. The protocol was immunoSEQ multiplex PCR, while the TCRdb copy is restricted to in-frame clones and leaves out a portion. The repertoire consists of about 110,000 clones, with around four fifths occurring once and the leading ten covering 6.5%. Sequenced sample: blood. The receptor source for this set is a man between 18 and 35 years old in good health. The CDR3 runs from the conserved cysteine through the conserved F or W. A D gene is named only where the DNA matches it firmly. Where a row states a size, it is once, few, many or the class of an expanded clone; other rows omit it.

j_call | clone_size | d_call | v_call | cdr3_nt | cdr3_aa
TRBJ1-2 | few | - | TRBV2 | TGTGCCAGCAGTGAAGGGGGACATGGCTACACCTTC | CASSEGGHGYTF
TRBJ2-2 | - | TRBD1 | TRBV14 | TGTGCCAGCAGCCAAAACAGGGGGATCGACACCGGGGAGCTGTTTTTT | CASSQNRGIDTGELFF
TRBJ2-1 | once | - | TRBV6-5 | TGTGCCAGCAGGCAGGGGTTCTCCTACAATGAGCAGTTCTTC | CASRQGFSYNEQFF
TRBJ2-2 | - | - | TRBV5-5 | TGTGCCAGCCAAAGTATTAGGAACACCGGGGAGCTGTTTTTT | CASQSIRNTGELFF
TRBJ1-2 | - | TRBD1 | TRBV7-2 | TGTGCCAGCAGCTCACGGACAGGGGAGCTTAACTATGGCTACACCTTC | CASSSRTGELNYGYTF
TRBJ2-5 | - | - | TRBV6-6 | TGTGCCAGCAGAGCCGGGACGTCCGGGGGGACCCAGTACTTC | CASRAGTSGGTQYF
TRBJ1-2 | - | - | TRBV20-1 | TGCAGTGCTAGTCCGAACTATGGCTACACCTTC | CSASPNYGYTF
TRBJ1-5 | once | TRBD1 | TRBV19 | TGTGCCAGTGGAGTACAGGGGGCTCTTCGCAATCAGCCCCAGCATTTT | CASGVQGALRNQPQHF
TRBJ2-2 | once | - | TRBV3-1/TRBV3-2 | TGTGCCAGCCGGGGGACGGCGAACACCGGGGAGCTGTTTTTT | CASRGTANTGELFF
TRBJ1-4 | few | - | TRBV5-1 | TGCGCCAGCAGCTGGGCGCAGGGCGCAACTAATGAAAAACTGTTTTTT | CASSWAQGATNEKLFF
TRBJ1-5 | - | - | TRBV25-1 | TGTGCCAGCAGTGAGGGGGATCAGCCCCAGCATTTT | CASSEGDQPQHF
TRBJ2-6 | - | TRBD1 | TRBV11-2 | TGTGCCAGCAGCTGGGACAGGGGTACTGGGGCCAACGTCCTGACTTTC | CASSWDRGTGANVLTF
TRBJ1-2 | - | TRBD1 | TRBV7-2 | TGTGCCAGCAGCTTAGCCCGGGACAGCTATGGCTACACCTTC | CASSLARDSYGYTF
TRBJ2-5 | - | TRBD2 | TRBV6-5 | TGTGCCAGCACCATGGGGGGGGACCCGGAGACCCAGTACTTC | CASTMGGDPETQYF
TRBJ1-1 | - | - | TRBV10-3 | TGTGCCATCGGGGGCCCGATGAACACTGAAGCTTTCTTT | CAIGGPMNTEAFF
TRBJ1-3 | - | - | TRBV3-1/TRBV3-2 | TGTGCCAGCAGCGCGTCGGGGATTGGAAACACCATATATTTT | CASSASGIGNTIYF
TRBJ2-1 | once | - | TRBV28 | TGTGCCAGCAGATTGGGGGGCCCCACAAGTGAGCAGTTCTTC | CASRLGGPTSEQFF
TRBJ1-3 | - | - | TRBV27 | TGTGCCAGCAGTTCCCCAGGGTCCGATATACACTCTGGAAACACCATATATTTT | CASSSPGSDIHSGNTIYF
TRBJ2-1 | - | TRBD2 | TRBV9 | TGTGCCAGCAGCGGGGCGGGGGTCGCCGCACTCAATGAGCAGTTCTTC | CASSGAGVAALNEQFF
TRBJ2-1 | - | - | TRBV6-5 | TGTGCCAGCAGTCTGGACTGGAGCTCCTACAATGAGCAGTTCTTC | CASSLDWSSYNEQFF
TRBJ2-1 | - | TRBD2 | TRBV19 | TGTGCCAGTAGTGTTATAGCGGGGGGGACGAATGAGCAGTTCTTC | CASSVIAGGTNEQFF
TRBJ1-1 | - | - | TRBV14 | TGTGCCAGCAGCCAAGATGGGAGGTATCTCATGAACACTGAAGCTTTCTTT | CASSQDGRYLMNTEAFF
TRBJ2-1 | - | - | TRBV30 | TGTGCCTGGACTAAAGTCGGGGGGCTTCACAATGAGCAGTTCTTC | CAWTKVGGLHNEQFF
TRBJ1-1 | - | - | TRBV7-2 | TGTGCCAGCAGCTTATCAGGGTTCGAAGCTTTCTTT | CASSLSGFEAFF
TRBJ1-5 | - | - | TRBV7-2 | TGTGCCAGCAGCTTACCCCGGACCGATCAGCCCCAGCATTTT | CASSLPRTDQPQHF
TRBJ1-6 | few | - | TRBV6-6 | TGTGCCAGCAGGCAATCCGACAGGATTGCGTATTCACCCCTCCACTTT | CASRQSDRIAYSPLHF
TRBJ2-2 | - | TRBD2 | TRBV5-4 | TGTGCCAGCAGCTTGGGGAGAGCGGGGGGTAGATCAAACGGGGAGCTGTTTTTT | CASSLGRAGGRSNGELFF
TRBJ1-1 | once | - | TRBV4-1 | TGCGCCAGCAGCCAAGATCCAGGGACGCACACTGAAGCTTTCTTT | CASSQDPGTHTEAFF
TRBJ1-2 | - | - | TRBV12-3/TRBV12-4 | TGTGCCAGCAAAAATGACCATCACTATGGCTACACCTTC | CASKNDHHYGYTF
TRBJ2-2 | - | - | TRBV6-1 | TGTGCCAGCAGTGAAGGCTACATGACCGGGGAGCTGTTTTTT | CASSEGYMTGELFF
TRBJ2-1 | - | TRBD1 | TRBV7-7 | TGTGCCAGCAGCTTAGCGGTGGGACAGAGTTACGAGCAGTTCTTC | CASSLAVGQSYEQFF
TRBJ2-1 | - | - | TRBV9 | TGTGCCAGCAGCGTAGGGAAGGGCAGGGGTTACAATGAGCAGTTCTTC | CASSVGKGRGYNEQFF
TRBJ1-1 | - | - | TRBV24-1 | TGTGCCACCAGACGGGGGAGAGACACTGAAGCTTTCTTT | CATRRGRDTEAFF
TRBJ2-7 | - | TRBD2 | TRBV14 | TGTGCCAGCAGCCGAGCGGGGGGCTCCTACGAGCAGTACTTC | CASSRAGGSYEQYF
TRBJ1-4 | few | - | TRBV2 | TGTGCCAGCAGCGGGACCAGAAAAGAAAAACTGTTTTTT | CASSGTRKEKLFF
TRBJ1-6 | - | - | TRBV2 | TGTGCCAGCAGAACCGAACAGGGTCCTAATTCACCCCTCCACTTT | CASRTEQGPNSPLHF
TRBJ2-2 | once | - | TRBV6-5 | TGTGCCTATAATCAGGGGGGGGTAGACACCGGGGAGCTGTTTTTT | CAYNQGGVDTGELFF
TRBJ2-3 | - | - | TRBV7-2 | TGTGCCAGCAGCCCTAGAGGGACGACAGATACGCAGTATTTT | CASSPRGTTDTQYF
TRBJ2-5 | - | - | TRBV12-3/TRBV12-4 | TGTGCCAGCAGTTTGAGGGGGCAAGAGACCCAGTACTTC | CASSLRGQETQYF
TRBJ2-1 | - | - | TRBV7-9 | TGTGCCAGCAGCTTAGCTTCAGGCACAAAGGCTTACAATGAGCAGTTCTTC | CASSLASGTKAYNEQFF
TRBJ2-1 | - | - | TRBV11-3 | TGTGCCAGCAGCCCGGAAGGTACTTACAATGAGCAGTTCTTC | CASSPEGTYNEQFF
TRBJ2-2 | - | - | TRBV18 | TGTGCCAGCTCACCACTCCAGAGCACCGGGGAGCTGTTTTTT | CASSPLQSTGELFF
TRBJ1-2 | few | TRBD1 | TRBV6-4 | TGTGCCAGCCCCGGGACAGCTAACTATGGCTACACCTTC | CASPGTANYGYTF
TRBJ1-1 | - | TRBD1 | TRBV5-4 | TGTGCCAGCAGCTTGGCCATACAGGGGGACACTGAAGCTTTCTTT | CASSLAIQGDTEAFF
TRBJ2-3 | - | TRBD1 | TRBV2 | TGTGCCAGCAGGAGACAGGGCCTGGGAGATACGCAGTATTTT | CASRRQGLGDTQYF
TRBJ1-1 | - | - | TRBV5-1 | TGCGCCAGCAACTTGGTTGGGACGGGAAACACTGAAGCTTTCTTT | CASNLVGTGNTEAFF
TRBJ1-5 | - | - | TRBV16 | TGTGCCAGCAGCCCCACAGCAAGCAATCAGCCCCAGCATTTT | CASSPTASNQPQHF
TRBJ1-1 | - | - | TRBV19 | TGTGCCAGTAGTAAGGGGTACCTAAACACTGAAGCTTTCTTT | CASSKGYLNTEAFF
TRBJ2-3 | once | - | TRBV7-9 | TGTGCCAGCAGCTTCCGAGCGTCCCGCACAGATACGCAGTATTTT | CASSFRASRTDTQYF
TRBJ2-5 | - | TRBD1 | TRBV19 | TGTGCCAGTAGTAAAAGGACAGGGAGCCCCCAAGAGACCCAGTACTTC | CASSKRTGSPQETQYF
TRBJ2-1 | - | TRBD2 | TRBV7-8 | TGTGCCAGCAGCCTTCTAGCGGGGTGGGACGATGAGCAGTTCTTC | CASSLLAGWDDEQFF
TRBJ2-3 | - | - | TRBV6-1 | TGTGCCAGCAGTGAAGCCAGCGCGGGGACCATCACAGATACGCAGTATTTT | CASSEASAGTITDTQYF
TRBJ2-3 | - | TRBD2 | TRBV4-2 | TGTGCCAGGACAATAGCGGGGAACCTCACAGATACGCAGTATTTT | CARTIAGNLTDTQYF
TRBJ1-6 | - | - | TRBV19 | TGTGCCAGTAGTATAGATCACCAGGGATCACCCCTCCACTTT | CASSIDHQGSPLHF